The 20 T cell receptor beta chains below come from one sample, sequenced in a study of blood T cell repertoires in COVID-19. Profiling relied on immunoSEQ multiplex PCR, and the TCRdb table lists in-frame clones only, not all of them. The sample comprises 210,000 or so clones, more than 75% of which are singletons, and 3.5% to 5.5% rests with the top ten. Sequencing used PBMCs or T cells enriched from blood (not recorded which). These receptors originate from a man under 40 with acute COVID-19.

The chain uses TRBV7-3 and TRBJ1-6; D is unclear. Trimming shortened V by 3 bases and J by 9 bases, and 9 bases separated the two germline ends. The germline gives CDR1 SGHTA, CDR2 FQGTGA. The CDR3 is 13 residues long. The chain's CDR3 is CASSFKGGSPLHF. The DNA for the CDR3 is TGTGCCAGCAGCTTTAAAGGAGGTTCACCCCTCCACTTT. Full variable domain (remainder filled in from reference TRBV7-3 and TRBJ1-6): GAGVSQTPSNKVTEKGKYVELRCDPISGHTALYWYRQSLGQGPEFLIYFQGTGAADDSGLPNDRFFAVRPEGSVSTLKIQRTERGDSAVYLCASSFKGGSPLHFGNGTRLTVT.

The chain links TRBV5-1 to TRBJ1-2; possible D gene TRBD1, 5 bases. The ends were cut back, 2 bases at V and 1 base at J, with 9 bases in the middle. CDR1 is SGHRS, CDR2 YFSETQ, per germline. There are 14 residues in the CDR3. DNA for the CDR3: TGCGCCAGCAGCTTAGGGGATAATAACTATGGCTACACCTTC. It translates to CASSLGDNNYGYTF.

The chain links TRBV27 to TRBJ1-5; 7 nucleotides align to TRBD1. After removal of 4 bases from V and 7 bases from J, the junction contained 10 bases not matched to a gene. The CDR3 has 15 residues. The germline CDR1 and CDR2 sequences are MNHEY and SMNVEV (reference sequence). The CDR3 loop reads CASSSSTGFGQPQHF. The DNA for the CDR3 is TGTGCCAGCAGTTCGTCGACAGGGTTCGGGCAGCCCCAGCATTTT.

V gene TRBV6-6 combines with J gene TRBJ1-2, with D maybe TRBD1 (5 bases). Germline lookup yields CDR1 MNHNY and CDR2 SVGAGI (reference sequence). The CDR3 extends over 17 amino acids. Trimming stripped 5 bases from V and 4 bases from J, with 23 bases between. DNA of the CDR3: TGTGCCAGCAGTCTCGAAGGGCGTTTTACTCAGGGCTATGGCTACACCTTC. Protein product: CASSLEGRFTQGYGYTF.

The V gene is TRBV19, the J gene TRBJ2-5; 9 positions agree with TRBD1. The CDR3 contains 14 residues. J gave up 7 bases and V 4 bases, and 7 bases lay outside the gene matches. Germline CDR1 LNHDA, CDR2 SQIVND (reference sequence). CDR3 bases: TGTGCCAGTAGTAGATTGGCGACAGGGGGGACCCAGTACTTC. Translated, it gives CASSRLATGGTQYF.

The chain links TRBV19 to TRBJ1-2, with TRBD1 identical over 9 bases. J was trimmed by 4 bases and V by 5 bases; bases with no gene match: 8. The CDR3 is made up of 15 amino acids. In germline, CDR1 is LNHDA, CDR2 SQIVND (reference sequence). The CDR3 region is CASSGGTGRTYGYTF. The CDR3 DNA reads TGTGCCAGTAGTGGTGGGACAGGGAGGACCTATGGCTACACCTTC.

The chain uses TRBV29-1 and TRBJ2-3, with D perhaps TRBD1 (5 bases). Trimming stripped 6 bases from V and 3 bases from J, with 10 bases between. Germline-derived CDR1 and CDR2 are SQVTM and ANQGSEA. The CDR3 has 12 residues. In nucleotides, the CDR3 is TGCAGCGTCGAAAAGGGGACAGATACGCAGTATTTT. Translated, it gives CSVEKGTDTQYF.

The table lists this clone with a few counts. The chain couples TRBV24-1 to TRBJ1-1; D possibly corresponds to TRBD1 (5 bases). The CDR3 is made up of 12 amino acids. V lost 4 bases and J lost 9, with 11 bases in between. Looked up from germline, CDR1 is KGHDR and CDR2 is SFDVKD. CDR3 DNA sequence: TGTGCCACCAGTGACCCGACAGAGAAAGCTTTCTTT. Translating gives CATSDPTEKAFF.

The chain combines TRBV28 with TRBJ1-1; 7 bases align to TRBD1. Germline V gene sequence: CDR1 MDHEN, CDR2 SYDVKM. This CDR3 is 14 amino acids long. J lost 0 bases, V lost 6 bases, and 4 bases had no gene match. In DNA form, the CDR3 reads TGTGCCAGCAGGGCCGGGACAGTGAACACTGAAGCTTTCTTT. Its translation: CASRAGTVNTEAFF.

V gene TRBV4-2 combines with J gene TRBJ1-5; 7 bases fit TRBD1. This CDR3 contains 14 residues. Germline V lookup: CDR1 LGHNA, CDR2 YNFKEQ. Trimming took 4 bases from V and 6 from J; bases not matched to a gene: 6. The CDR3 protein is CASSLGQEGQPQHF. The DNA of the CDR3 is TGTGCCAGCAGCCTTGGACAGGAAGGTCAGCCCCAGCATTTT.

The chain combines TRBV27 with TRBJ2-2, with a weak D call TRBD2 (6 bases). CDR1 and CDR2 (germline): MNHEY, SMNVEV (reference sequence). CDR3 size: 15 residues. V lost 8 bases, J lost 0 bases, and 13 bases lay in between. CDR3 in amino acids: CASGRGTPNTGELFF. Here the CDR3 DNA reads TGTGCCAGCGGGCGCGGGACGCCGAACACCGGGGAGCTGTTTTTT.

J is TRBJ2-7 and V is TRBV19; D remains unclear. The V gene lost 6 bases and the J gene lost 2 bases, with 11 bases spanning the gap. This CDR3 is built from 13 residues. The germline gives CDR1 LNHDA, CDR2 SQIVND (reference sequence). The CDR3 spells CASSIGEAYEQYF. Here the CDR3 DNA reads TGTGCCAGTAGCATCGGAGAGGCCTACGAGCAGTACTTC.

The chain couples TRBV19 to TRBJ2-3; D unclear. CDR3 length: 15 residues. Germline-derived CDR1 and CDR2 are LNHDA and SQIVND (reference sequence). Trimming shortened V by 2 bases and J by 1 base, and 10 bases separated the two germline ends. The CDR3 here is CASSILKSRTDTQYF. CDR3 DNA: TGTGCCAGTAGTATACTAAAGTCCCGCACAGATACGCAGTATTTT.

The chain links TRBV5-1 to TRBJ1-1; TRBD1 might be the D (6 bases). From germline, CDR1 is SGHRS and CDR2 YFSETQ. Trimming stripped 2 bases from V and 4 bases from J, with 12 bases between. The CDR3 is 14 amino acids. The CDR3 DNA reads TGCGCCAGCAGCTTATTGGGGGCCGGCACTGAAGCTTTCTTT. It specifies CASSLLGAGTEAFF.

This chain links TRBV5-5 with TRBJ1-1, with 7 nucleotides matching TRBD1. This CDR3 is built from 13 residues. The V segment lost 6 bases and the J segment 10 bases; nucleotides outside the gene matches: 12. Germline CDR1 and CDR2: SGHKS and YYEKEE (reference sequence). CDR3 amino acids: CASTLVGPGGAFF. The CDR3 nucleotides read TGTGCCAGCACACTGGTGGGCCCAGGGGGAGCTTTCTTT.

J is TRBJ1-1 and V is TRBV18; TRBD1 matches at 9 bases. Germline-derived CDR1 and CDR2 are KGHSH and LQKENI. J was trimmed by 5 bases and V by 6 bases; bases with no gene match: 4. This CDR3 is 13 amino acids long. This chain's CDR3 is CASSLDRGTEAFF. CDR3 DNA sequence: TGTGCCAGCTCTCTAGACAGGGGGACTGAAGCTTTCTTT.

In its sample, this clone was seen once. The chain links TRBV18 to TRBJ2-2, with TRBD1 as a possible D gene (6 bases). The CDR3 consists of 14 residues. CDR1 KGHSH and CDR2 LQKENI come from the germline V gene. The V end was cut by 5 bases, the J end by 7 bases, with 14 bases between. The CDR3 DNA is TGTGCCAGCTCATCAACAGGGTCGGACGGGGAGCTGTTTTTT. Its protein is CASSSTGSDGELFF.

The chain carries TRBV3-1 (or the pseudogene TRBV3-2) and TRBJ1-2; TRBD1 matches at 7 bases. This CDR3 has 11 residues. With V trimmed by 11 bases and J by 6 bases, 6 bases remained unmatched. Germline CDR1 reads LGHDT; CDR2 reads YNNKEL (reference sequence). The CDR3 region has the DNA TGTGCCGGGAGGACAGGAGATGGCTACACCTTC. This encodes CAGRTGDGYTF.

This clone was seen just once. The rearrangement joins TRBV10-2 to TRBJ1-2, with TRBD1 matching over 9 bases. The CDR3 loop spans 16 amino acids. The ends lost 0 bases at V and 4 bases at J; junction bases unmatched: 6. Germline CDR1 and CDR2: WSHSY and SAAADI. In DNA form, the CDR3 reads TGCGCCAGCAGTGAGTCCCCCTCGGGACAGGGCTATGGCTACACCTTC. Translating gives CASSESPSGQGYGYTF.

The CDR3 DNA sequence: TGTGCCAGCAGTCCTGGACTCAGGGGGCTCGAAGAGACCCAGTACTTC. Amino acids: CASSPGLRGLEETQYF. The chain couples TRBV5-6 to TRBJ2-5; 8 bases are shared with TRBD1. J gave up 3 bases and V 5 bases, and 12 bases lay outside the gene matches. The CDR3 consists of 16 residues. Germline CDR1 and CDR2: SGHDT and YYEEEE.